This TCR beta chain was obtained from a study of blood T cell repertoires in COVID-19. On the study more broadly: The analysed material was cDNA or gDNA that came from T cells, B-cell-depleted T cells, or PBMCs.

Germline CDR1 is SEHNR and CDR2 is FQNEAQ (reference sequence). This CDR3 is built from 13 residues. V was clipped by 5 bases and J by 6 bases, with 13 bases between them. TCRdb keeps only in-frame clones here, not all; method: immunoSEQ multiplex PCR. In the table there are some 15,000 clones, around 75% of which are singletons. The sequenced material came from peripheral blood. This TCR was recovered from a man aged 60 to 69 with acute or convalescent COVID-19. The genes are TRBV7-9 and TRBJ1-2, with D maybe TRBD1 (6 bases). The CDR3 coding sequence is TGTGCCAGCAGCATCGAACAGGGAAATGGCTACACCTTC. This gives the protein CASSIEQGNGYTF. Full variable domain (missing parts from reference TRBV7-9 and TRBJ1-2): DTGVSQNPRHKITKRGQNVTFRCDPISEHNRLYWYRQTLGQGPEFLTYFQNEAQLEKSRLLSDRFSAERPKGSFSTLEIQRTEQGDSAMYLCASSIEQGNGYTFGSGTRLTVV.